Presented here are 6 T cell receptor beta chains from one specimen sequenced in a study of blood T cell repertoires in COVID-19. This table comes from immunoSEQ multiplex PCR, and its TCRdb copy is limited to in-frame clones, with some not included. The sample records 400,000 to 550,000 clones, around 88% being singletons. The sample taken for sequencing was peripheral blood. These receptor sequences come from a woman under 40 with acute or convalescent COVID-19.

CDR3 sequence reads: CATPKQEGQCLDTEAFF. CDR3 nucleotides: TGTGCCACCCCCAAGCAGGAGGGGCAGTGTCTAGACACTGAAGCTTTCTTT. The chain carries TRBV24-1 and TRBJ1-1, with D perhaps matching TRBD1 (5 bases). V was clipped by 9 bases and J by 3 bases, with 25 bases between them. Germline lookup yields CDR1 KGHDR and CDR2 SFDVKD. This CDR3 has 17 residues.

The rearrangement links TRBV5-1 to TRBJ1-3; D gene unclear. The V end lost 0 bases, the J end lost 1 base, and 11 bases lay between the germline ends. Germline-derived CDR1 and CDR2 are SGHRS and YFSETQ. The CDR3 covers 16 residues. CDR3 amino acids: CASSLDSLGSGNTIYF. The CDR3 coding sequence is TGCGCCAGCAGCTTGGACTCACTAGGGTCTGGAAACACCATATATTTT.

The J gene is TRBJ1-1, the V gene TRBV5-1, with a tentative D call TRBD1 (6 bases). V gave up 2 bases and J gave up 1 base, with 12 bases separating them. This CDR3 has 15 amino acids. Germline loops: CDR1 SGHRS, CDR2 YFSETQ. This CDR3 reads CASSLVVTGNTEAFF. The CDR3, as DNA: TGCGCCAGCAGCTTAGTGGTGACAGGGAACACTGAAGCTTTCTTT.

This chain uses TRBV27 with TRBJ2-7; a weak D match, TRBD2 (6 bases). The CDR3 contains 14 residues. Trimming stripped 7 bases from V and 6 bases from J, with 19 bases between. Germline loops: CDR1 MNHEY, CDR2 SMNVEV (reference sequence). CDR3 in amino acids: CASTPAWGGGEQYF. The CDR3 DNA follows: TGTGCCAGCACCCCGGCGTGGGGAGGTGGCGAGCAGTACTTC.

This chain joins TRBV19 and TRBJ2-7; weak D call: TRBD2 (6 bases). The CDR3 covers 18 residues. Germline V gene sequence: CDR1 LNHDA, CDR2 SQIVND (reference sequence). The V and J ends lost 0 bases and 3 bases respectively, with 21 bases between them. The CDR3 region is CASSIDGEAVPAVYEQYF. In nucleotides, the CDR3 is TGTGCCAGTAGTATAGATGGGGAGGCAGTTCCGGCCGTCTACGAGCAGTACTTC.

This sequence joins TRBV28 and TRBJ1-1, with 7 positions matching TRBD1. V lost 3 bases to trimming and J lost 6 bases; unmatched junction nucleotides: 7. The germline V gene has CDR1 MDHEN and CDR2 SYDVKM. The CDR3 length is 14 residues. The CDR3 is CASSFSDRASEAFF. DNA of the CDR3: TGTGCCAGCAGTTTCTCTGACAGGGCTTCTGAAGCTTTCTTT.